The 26 T cell receptor beta chains in this list originate from one sample, sequenced in a study of PD-1 blockade in mismatch repair-deficient tumors. The assay was immunoSEQ multiplex PCR, and TCRdb's table has in-frame clones only and misses some. In the table there are 85,000 to 130,000 clones, 82% of which are singletons. This sample comprised peripheral blood, obtained approximately 8 months after starting pembrolizumab. The source is an adult with mismatch repair-deficient cancer.

The chain employs TRBV29-1 and TRBJ2-7; maybe TRBD1 (6 bases). Germline assignment: CDR1 SQVTM and CDR2 ANQGSEA. The V end lost 4 bases, the J end lost 2 bases, and 12 bases lay between the germline ends. The CDR3 totals 13 residues. The CDR3 reads CSVVEDSAYEQYF. The CDR3 nucleotides read TGCAGCGTTGTTGAGGACAGTGCCTACGAGCAGTACTTC.

This chain connects TRBV2 to TRBJ1-5; TRBD1 is a possible D gene (6 bases). The CDR3 covers 16 residues. V was pared by 6 bases and J by 0 bases, with 15 bases between. Germline assignment: CDR1 SNHLY and CDR2 FYNNEI. The DNA for the CDR3 is TGTGCCAGCAGCGTCTCTACAGGGTATAGCAATCAGCCCCAGCATTTT. Protein sequence: CASSVSTGYSNQPQHF.

In its sample, this clone was seen once. The rearrangement joins TRBV19 to TRBJ2-5; D is uncertain. V lost 5 bases to trimming and J lost 1 base, with 5 bases between them. The germline V gene has CDR1 LNHDA and CDR2 SQIVND (reference sequence). The CDR3 consists of 12 residues. CDR3 sequence reads: CASSDAQETQYF. CDR3 DNA sequence: TGTGCCAGTAGTGATGCCCAAGAGACCCAGTACTTC. The full variable domain, with the rest looked up from reference TRBV19 and TRBJ2-5, is DGGITQSPKYLFRKEGQNVTLSCEQNLNHDAMYWYRQDPGQGLRLIYYSQIVNDFQKGDIAEGYSVSREKKESFPLTVTSAQKNPTAFYLCASSDAQETQYFGPGTRLLVL.

The CDR3 spells CASSFDRFGEQFF. CDR3 in DNA: TGTGCCAGCAGCTTCGATCGATTCGGTGAGCAGTTCTTC. The chain recombines TRBV7-2 with TRBJ2-1, with D unresolved. The CDR3 is made up of 13 amino acids. The V end lost 3 bases, the J end lost 9 bases, and 12 bases lay between the germline ends. Germline lookup yields CDR1 SGHTA and CDR2 FQGNSA.

This rearrangement joins TRBV18 to TRBJ2-2; D gene ambiguous. This CDR3 contains 15 residues. The germline V and J ends were trimmed by 4 bases and 4 bases, with 13 bases remaining between them. From germline, CDR1 is KGHSH and CDR2 LQKENI. Written as DNA, the CDR3 is TGTGCCAGCTCACTGAGGCACCTAAGCACCGGGGAGCTGTTTTTT. Translating gives CASSLRHLSTGELFF.

The V and J genes are TRBV5-8 and TRBJ1-1; D uncertain. Trimming removed 2 bases from V and 1 base from J, with 6 bases in between. CDR3 length: 13 amino acids. Germline loops: CDR1 SGHTS, CDR2 YDEGEE. CDR3 residues: CASSFEGNTEAFF. The CDR3 nucleotides read TGTGCCAGCAGCTTCGAGGGGAACACTGAAGCTTTCTTT.

The chain has TRBV19 and TRBJ1-2; 9 positions agree with TRBD1. The CDR3 extends over 13 amino acids. Per germline, CDR1 LNHDA and CDR2 SQIVND (reference sequence). The ends lost 5 bases at V and 4 bases at J; junction bases unmatched: 2. The chain's CDR3 is CASSWDRVYGYTF. The CDR3 nucleotides are TGTGCCAGTAGTTGGGACAGGGTCTATGGCTACACCTTC.

This chain connects TRBV5-4 to TRBJ1-2, with 8 bases fitting TRBD1. Germline V gives CDR1 SGHNT, CDR2 YYREEE (reference sequence). CDR3 length: 14 residues. J was trimmed by 3 bases and V by 0 bases; bases with no gene match: 1. CDR3 in DNA: TGTGCCAGCAGCTTGGACAGGGGGGACTATGGCTACACCTTC. Its translation is CASSLDRGDYGYTF.

This sequence joins TRBV9 and TRBJ2-3, with no clear D. CDR3 length: 12 residues. Germline CDR1 is SGDLS and CDR2 is YYNGEE. Deletions cut 4 bases from V and 5 bases from J, with 8 bases between. The CDR3 sequence is CASSRWGDTQYF. DNA of the CDR3: TGTGCCAGCAGCAGGTGGGGAGATACGCAGTATTTT.

The rearrangement links TRBV30 to TRBJ2-3; the D is unclear. V lost 4 bases and J lost 1, with 6 bases in between. Germline-derived CDR1 and CDR2 are GTSNPN and SVGIG (reference sequence). The CDR3 spans 12 residues. The CDR3 here is CAWNAGTDTQYF. CDR3 in DNA: TGTGCCTGGAATGCGGGCACAGATACGCAGTATTTT.

The chain has TRBV9 and TRBJ2-5; 8 bases fit TRBD2. Losses at the gene ends were 1 base for V and 5 bases for J; bases not matched to a gene: 4. There are 14 residues in the CDR3. Looked up from germline, CDR1 is SGDLS and CDR2 is YYNGEE. The CDR3 loop reads CASSVSGGRETQYF. CDR3 in DNA: TGTGCCAGCAGCGTAAGCGGGGGCAGGGAGACCCAGTACTTC.

The genes are TRBV11-3 and TRBJ2-1; D might be TRBD1 or TRBD2, each matching 5 bases. The CDR3 extends over 16 amino acids. V lost 5 bases and J lost 8, with 22 bases in between. Germline values: CDR1 SGHNT, CDR2 YENEEA. The CDR3 bases are TGTGCCAGCAGCCCGCAGGACATTTCGGGGATGGATGAGCAGTTCTTC. It specifies CASSPQDISGMDEQFF. Using reference TRBV11-3 and TRBJ2-1 for the parts outside the CDR3, the full variable domain is EAGVVQSPRYKIIEKKQPVAFWCNPISGHNTLYWYLQNLGQGPELLIRYENEEAVDDSQLPKDRFSAERLKGVDSTLKIQPAELGDSAVYLCASSPQDISGMDEQFFGPGTRLTVL.

The chain joins TRBV5-1 to TRBJ2-1; tentative D call: TRBD2 (6 bases). V was shortened by 3 bases and J by 1 base, with 8 bases between the two germline ends. Per germline, CDR1 SGHRS and CDR2 YFSETQ. CDR3 length: 14 amino acids. CDR3 sequence (DNA): TGCGCCAGCAGCTCGGAGGGGTCCTACAATGAGCAGTTCTTC. This sequence encodes CASSSEGSYNEQFF.

This clone has just one count. The chain joins TRBV29-1 to TRBJ2-1; D gene uncertain. The CDR3 runs 13 residues. The V end lost 6 bases, the J end lost 5 bases, and 14 bases lay between the germline ends. Germline lookup yields CDR1 SQVTM and CDR2 ANQGSEA. The CDR3 reads CSVLTGSDNEQFF. CDR3 in DNA: TGCAGCGTATTGACCGGCTCTGACAATGAGCAGTTCTTC.

This chain links TRBV7-8 with TRBJ2-1, with 7 bases that match TRBD2. From germline, CDR1 is SGHVS and CDR2 FQNEAQ. The CDR3 has 16 residues. Trimming removed 1 base from V and 2 bases from J; junction bases left unmatched: 5. The CDR3 protein is CASSLGGGRAYNEQFF. CDR3 DNA sequence: TGTGCCAGCAGCTTAGGCGGGGGAAGGGCCTACAATGAGCAGTTCTTC.

The chain recombines TRBV27 with TRBJ1-4; no clear D gene. The CDR3 loop spans 15 amino acids. From germline, CDR1 is MNHEY and CDR2 SMNVEV (reference sequence). V lost 3 bases and J 4 bases, leaving 12 bases between the germline ends. CDR3: CASSFSGPRNEKLFF. The CDR3 DNA is TGTGCCAGCAGTTTTTCCGGGCCCCGTAATGAAAAACTGTTTTTT. The complete variable domain, with remaining parts taken from reference TRBV27 and TRBJ1-4, reads EAQVTQNPRYLITVTGKKLTVTCSQNMNHEYMSWYRQDPGLGLRQIYYSMNVEVTDKGDVPEGYKVSRKEKRNFPLILESPSPNQTSLYFCASSFSGPRNEKLFFGSGTQLSVL.

This clone came up a few times. This rearrangement joins TRBV28 to TRBJ1-5, with TRBD1 matching 8 bases. The CDR3 sequence is 14 residues long. The V and J ends lost 2 bases and 7 bases, in that order; junction bases with no gene match: 4. Germline V gene sequence: CDR1 MDHEN, CDR2 SYDVKM. This CDR3 is CASSLRTGSQPQHF. The CDR3 DNA reads TGTGCCAGCAGTTTACGGACAGGGAGCCAGCCCCAGCATTTT.

The chain employs TRBV5-1 and TRBJ2-5, with 14 bases lining up with TRBD2. The last part of the DNA fits TRBJ2-7 better; the J call may be wrong. CDR1 SGHRS and CDR2 YFSETQ come from the germline V gene. The CDR3 loop spans 17 amino acids. The CDR3 sequence: CASSLGGLAGELYEQYF. CDR3 bases: TGCGCCAGCAGCTTGGGGGGACTAGCGGGAGAACTCTACGAGCAGTACTTC.

This chain joins TRBV7-3 and TRBJ2-7; D gene uncertain. Deletions cut 5 bases from V and 2 bases from J, with 16 bases between. This CDR3 comprises 15 residues. Germline lookup yields CDR1 SGHTA and CDR2 FQGTGA. CDR3 in DNA: TGTGCCAGCAGCAAAGGCGCAGGAGCGACCTACGAGCAGTACTTC. Encoded protein: CASSKGAGATYEQYF.

The genes are TRBV10-2 and TRBJ2-1; the match to TRBD2 covers 11 bases. The CDR3 extends over 16 amino acids. Germline CDR1 WSHSY, CDR2 SAAADI. Germline trimming cut 6 bases from V and 2 bases from J; bases unmatched to any gene: 6. CDR3 protein: CASRASGRSTYNEQFF. CDR3 in DNA: TGCGCCAGCAGGGCTAGCGGGAGGTCAACCTACAATGAGCAGTTCTTC.

The chain joins TRBV2 to TRBJ2-1; 8 positions agree with TRBD2. Germline V gene lookup returns CDR1 SNHLY and CDR2 FYNNEI. The length of the CDR3 is 15 residues. V was pared by 6 bases and J by 7 bases, with 11 bases of the junction left unmatched. The CDR3 bases are TGTGCCAGCAGCCCGAGGGCGGGAGGCAGAAATGAGCAGTTCTTC. It encodes CASSPRAGGRNEQFF.

This clone was seen just once. The V call is TRBV14, the J call TRBJ1-2; D ambiguous. Germline V lookup: CDR1 SGHDN, CDR2 FVKESK. The CDR3 totals 17 residues. Deletions cut 5 bases from V and 8 bases from J, with 27 bases between. CDR3 residues: CASSFNPIGATTGGYTF. The CDR3 coding sequence is TGTGCCAGCAGCTTCAATCCTATAGGTGCCACGACTGGGGGCTACACCTTC.

The chain is built from TRBV18 and TRBJ2-7, with 8 bases aligning to TRBD2. The CDR3 spans 13 residues. V shed 5 bases, J shed 2 bases, and the junction held 2 bases outside the gene matches. CDR1 KGHSH and CDR2 LQKENI come from the germline V gene. CDR3 amino acids: CASSEGLAYEQYF. In DNA form, the CDR3 reads TGTGCCAGCTCAGAGGGACTAGCCTACGAGCAGTACTTC.

This chain uses TRBV14 with TRBJ2-1; 7 nucleotides agree with TRBD2. This CDR3 is 15 amino acids long. Germline V gives CDR1 SGHDN, CDR2 FVKESK. After removal of 4 bases from V and 7 bases from J, the junction contained 10 bases not matched to a gene. Written as DNA, the CDR3 is TGTGCCAGCAGCCCGCGGGGGACTCCATTTAATGAGCAGTTCTTC. Translating gives CASSPRGTPFNEQFF.

The chain carries TRBV15 and TRBJ1-5, with D perhaps matching TRBD1 (6 bases). The CDR3 extends over 17 amino acids. Germline V gives CDR1 LNHNV, CDR2 YYDKDF (reference sequence). The V and J ends lost 0 bases and 0 bases respectively, with 12 bases between them. In nucleotides, the CDR3 is TGTGCCACCAGCAGAGATTTAGGGGGGGTTAGCAATCAGCCCCAGCATTTT. The encoded protein is CATSRDLGGVSNQPQHF.

The chain couples TRBV18 to TRBJ1-4; D unresolved. The CDR3 totals 14 residues. Trimming took 6 bases from V and 3 from J, leaving 11 bases between them. Germline V gene sequence: CDR1 KGHSH, CDR2 LQKENI. The chain's CDR3 is CASSLLGANEKLFF. CDR3 in DNA: TGTGCCAGCTCCCTCTTAGGAGCTAATGAAAAACTGTTTTTT.